Below, one T cell receptor (beta chain) is given with its context. The data stem from a study of T cells in Graves' hyperthyroidism and ophthalmopathy. Amplification of TCR beta CDR3 regions was performed using RNA transcripts as template. The TCR CDR3 was amplified in a first-round RT-PCR using the HTBI primer set. TCRdb re-derived calls from the multiplex PCR reads in MiXCR, one entry per CDR3 protein. The table lists about 210,000 distinct CDR3 sequences, more than 15% of them singletons, with roughly 50% in the top ten. The CDR3 is 15 residues long. Trimming cost V 0 bases and J 5 bases; bases outside gene matches: 5. CDR1 and CDR2 (germline): SNHLY, FYNNEI.

Sequencing was performed on blood. This receptor was obtained from a man between 50 and 59 years old with Graves' hyperthyroidism. The genes are TRBV2 and TRBJ1-1; 8 bases are shared with TRBD1. The CDR3 coding sequence is TGTGCCAGCAGTGAAGCTACAGGGGGGGGGACTGAAGCTTTCTTT. Translated, it gives CASSEATGGGTEAFF.